Following are 13 T cell receptor beta chains from one sample sequenced in a study of T-cell memory formation after mild COVID-19. TCRdb itself ran the 5' RACE reads through MiXCR, one entry per CDR3 protein. Here the sample spans roughly 29,000 distinct CDR3 sequences, around 12% being singletons. The sample taken for sequencing was PBMCs or a T cell subset sorted from them (not recorded which). These receptors all stem from an adult woman who had mild COVID-19 (a few samples of this study predate the infection). Cell type and time point are not known.

Within the sample, this clonotype is medium-sized. This chain uses TRBV12-3 or TRBV12-4 with TRBJ2-2; TRBD1 agrees at 8 bases. The ends lost 5 bases at V and 3 bases at J; junction bases unmatched: 11. This CDR3 region has 17 residues. CDR3 DNA sequence: TGTGCCAGCAGTGCATATTCCGGGACAGGTTACACCGGGGAGCTGTTTTTT. It translates to CASSAYSGTGYTGELFF.

The table lists this clonotype with many counts. This rearrangement joins TRBV5-8 to TRBJ1-1; D is unresolved. The CDR3 has 16 residues. V lost 3 bases and J 6 bases, leaving 21 bases between the germline ends. Germline CDR1 SGHTS, CDR2 YDEGEE. CDR3 amino acids: CASSSLTGIGWPEAFF. The CDR3 coding sequence is TGTGCCAGCAGCTCTCTGACCGGAATCGGATGGCCTGAAGCTTTCTTT.

This clonotype was seen ten or more times. V is TRBV5-1 and J is TRBJ2-1, with D perhaps matching TRBD1 (6 bases). CDR3 length: 15 residues. Per germline, CDR1 SGHRS and CDR2 YFSETQ. The V end was cut by 0 bases, the J end by 5 bases, with 12 bases between. CDR3 protein: CASSLVGGPNNEQFF. In nucleotides, the CDR3 is TGCGCCAGCAGCTTGGTTGGGGGCCCCAACAATGAGCAGTTCTTC.

At least ten counts were recorded for this clonotype. The rearrangement joins TRBV20-1 to TRBJ2-1; 14 positions agree with TRBD2. There are 15 residues in the CDR3. CDR1 DFQATT and CDR2 SNEGSKA come from the germline V gene (reference sequence). V lost 3 bases and J lost 10; bases outside the gene matches: 8. CDR3 sequence: CSASAGTSGSSEQFF. The CDR3 nucleotides read TGCAGTGCTAGTGCCGGGACTAGCGGGAGTAGCGAGCAGTTCTTC.

This clonotype was seen many times. The chain uses TRBV7-3 and TRBJ2-3; D gene ambiguous. With 5 bases removed from V and 1 base from J, the gap between germline ends came to 7 bases. The CDR3 is made up of 13 amino acids. The germline V gene encodes CDR1 SGHTA and CDR2 FQGTGA. In nucleotides, the CDR3 is TGTGCCAGCAGCATACAGCGCACAGATACGCAGTATTTT. This sequence encodes CASSIQRTDTQYF.

This clonotype was seen many times. V and J are TRBV19 and TRBJ1-2, with 9 positions matching TRBD1. Germline lookup yields CDR1 LNHDA and CDR2 SQIVND (reference sequence). The CDR3 extends over 14 amino acids. The ends lost 8 bases at V and 1 base at J; junction bases unmatched: 5. CDR3 bases: TGTGCCAGTGGAACGGGACAGGGTAACTATGGCTACACCTTC. Its protein is CASGTGQGNYGYTF.

The V call is TRBV7-2, the J call TRBJ2-1; D call uncertain. Germline CDR1 is SGHTA and CDR2 is FQGNSA. This CDR3 has 12 residues. Between the trimmed V and J ends, which lost 5 bases and 13 bases, there was a span of 15 bases. CDR3 loop: CASSASALQQFF. The DNA for the CDR3 is TGTGCCAGCAGCGCATCCGCTTTACAACAGTTCTTC.

The genes are TRBV4-3 and TRBJ2-2; TRBD2 is a possible D gene (5 bases). The CDR3 runs to 18 residues. CDR1 and CDR2 from the germline V gene are LGHNA and YSLEER. The germline V and J ends were trimmed by 4 bases and 2 bases, with 20 bases remaining between them. As DNA, the CDR3 is TGCGCCAGCAGCCCGGAGGTTATTTCCAGGATTAACACCGGGGAGCTGTTTTTT. Translated, it gives CASSPEVISRINTGELFF.

Ten or more counts support this clonotype. The rearrangement uses TRBV5-4 and TRBJ1-2; D is unresolved. The V and J ends lost 0 bases and 2 bases respectively, with 5 bases between them. The CDR3 spans 13 residues. Germline CDR1 is SGHNT and CDR2 is YYREEE (reference sequence). The CDR3 DNA is TGTGCCAGCAGCTTGGGCGAGAACTATGGCTACACCTTC. Its protein product is CASSLGENYGYTF.

This clonotype was observed many times. V is TRBV30 and J is TRBJ2-1; the D is unclear. The CDR3 runs 14 residues. In germline, CDR1 is GTSNPN, CDR2 SVGIG (reference sequence). Trimming pared 1 base from V and 3 bases from J, leaving 10 bases between. CDR3 loop: CAWSEDIGYNEQFF. Written as DNA, the CDR3 is TGTGCCTGGAGTGAGGATATAGGCTACAATGAGCAGTTCTTC.

Ten or more counts support this clonotype. V and J are TRBV6-5 and TRBJ1-5; weak D call: TRBD1 (6 bases). CDR3 length: 13 amino acids. Germline assignment: CDR1 MNHEY and CDR2 SVGAGI. Trimming left V 5 bases short and J 3 bases short, with 8 bases between. CDR3 DNA sequence: TGTGCCAGCAGTGACAGGTCCAATCAGCCCCAGCATTTT. As protein: CASSDRSNQPQHF.

Ten or more counts support this clonotype. This chain joins TRBV4-1 and TRBJ1-4; 7 positions agree with TRBD1. The CDR3 totals 21 residues. The germline V gene has CDR1 MGHRA and CDR2 YSYEKL. Trimming removed 4 bases from V and 2 bases from J; junction bases left unmatched: 22. The CDR3 sequence: CASSPLGLRQGRGRTNEKLFF. The DNA for the CDR3 is TGCGCCAGCAGCCCGTTGGGTCTAAGACAGGGACGAGGACGCACTAATGAAAAACTGTTTTTT.

This clonotype was counted many times. The chain combines TRBV9 with TRBJ2-3; 7 nucleotides agree with TRBD2. V trimming: 2 bases; J trimming: 1 base; junction bases outside the gene matches: 4. The CDR3 has 15 residues. Germline CDR1 is SGDLS and CDR2 is YYNGEE. The CDR3 loop is CASSVEAGRTDTQYF. In nucleotides, the CDR3 is TGTGCCAGCAGCGTGGAAGCGGGGCGCACAGATACGCAGTATTTT.